This T cell receptor beta chain came from a study of shared clonotypes between healthy human individuals. V dropped 3 bases and J dropped 4 bases, with 13 bases sitting between them. The CDR3 consists of 14 residues. The germline V gene has CDR1 SGDLS and CDR2 YYNGEE. Data came from immunoSEQ multiplex PCR; TCRdb stores just in-frame clones and leaves some out. The data hold approximately 480,000 clones, with approximately 79% observed a single time. This receptor was identified in a woman aged 35 to 49 in good health. Some clones in this sample may be carry-over from other donors' samples. The sample taken for sequencing was PBMCs. The rearrangement joins TRBV9 to TRBJ1-1; D is undetermined. CDR3 nucleotide sequence: TGTGCCAGCAGCGGATCACAATGGAGCACTGAAGCTTTCTTT. It codes for CASSGSQWSTEAFF.